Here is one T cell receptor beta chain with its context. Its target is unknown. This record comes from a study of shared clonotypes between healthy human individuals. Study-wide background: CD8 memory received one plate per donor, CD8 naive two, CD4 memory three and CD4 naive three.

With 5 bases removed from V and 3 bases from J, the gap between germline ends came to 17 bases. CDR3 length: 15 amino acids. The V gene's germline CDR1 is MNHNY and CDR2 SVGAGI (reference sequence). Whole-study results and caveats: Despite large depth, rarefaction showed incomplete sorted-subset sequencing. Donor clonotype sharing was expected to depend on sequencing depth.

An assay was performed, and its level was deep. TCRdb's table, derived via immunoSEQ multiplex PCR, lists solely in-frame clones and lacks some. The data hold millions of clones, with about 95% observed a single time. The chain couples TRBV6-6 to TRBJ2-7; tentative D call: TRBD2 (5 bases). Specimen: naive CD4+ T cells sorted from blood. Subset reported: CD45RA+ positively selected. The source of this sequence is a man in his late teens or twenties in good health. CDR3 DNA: TGTGCCAGCAGTCTTACGGTACTAGAACTCTACGAGCAGTACTTC. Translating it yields CASSLTVLELYEQYF.